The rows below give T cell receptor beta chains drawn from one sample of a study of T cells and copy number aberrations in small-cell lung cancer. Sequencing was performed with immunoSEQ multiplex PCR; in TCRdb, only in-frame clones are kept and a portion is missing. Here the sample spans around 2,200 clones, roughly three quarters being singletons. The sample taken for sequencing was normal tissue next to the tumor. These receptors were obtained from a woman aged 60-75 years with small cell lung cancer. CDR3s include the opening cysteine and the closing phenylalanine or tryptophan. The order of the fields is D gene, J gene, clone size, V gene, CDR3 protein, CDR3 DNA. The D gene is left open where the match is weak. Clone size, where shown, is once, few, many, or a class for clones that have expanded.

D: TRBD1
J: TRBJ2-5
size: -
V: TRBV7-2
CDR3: CASSFKGQGAFGETQYF
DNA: TGTGCCAGCAGCTTCAAGGGACAGGGGGCCTTCGGGGAGACCCAGTACTTC

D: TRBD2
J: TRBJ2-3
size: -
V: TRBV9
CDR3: CASSVEGGDSLSTDTQYF
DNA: TGTGCCAGCAGCGTAGAGGGAGGGGACTCTCTGAGCACAGATACGCAGTATTTT

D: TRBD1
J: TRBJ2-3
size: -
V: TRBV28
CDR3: CASRPDRAADTQYF
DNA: TGTGCCAGCAGACCGGACAGGGCGGCAGATACGCAGTATTTT

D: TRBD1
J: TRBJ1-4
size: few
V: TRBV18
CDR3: CASSPRTGQGEKLFF
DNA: TGTGCCAGCTCACCTCGGACAGGGCAGGGTGAAAAACTGTTTTTT

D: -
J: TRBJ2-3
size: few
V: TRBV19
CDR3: CASSDGKRTDTQYF
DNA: TGTGCCAGTAGTGACGGGAAGCGCACAGATACGCAGTATTTT

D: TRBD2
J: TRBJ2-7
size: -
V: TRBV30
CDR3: CAWEESGGSSYEQYF
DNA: TGTGCCTGGGAGGAGAGCGGGGGGTCCTCCTACGAGCAGTACTTC

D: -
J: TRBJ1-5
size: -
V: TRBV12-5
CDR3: CASGLNSNQPQHF
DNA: TGTGCTAGTGGTTTGAATAGCAATCAGCCCCAGCATTTT

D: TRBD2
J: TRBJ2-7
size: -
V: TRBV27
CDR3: CASSLLPPGTSGYEQYF
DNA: TGTGCCAGCAGTTTATTACCCCCAGGGACTAGCGGATACGAGCAGTACTTC

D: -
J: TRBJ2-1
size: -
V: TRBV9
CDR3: CASSVARWGEQFF
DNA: TGTGCCAGCAGCGTAGCTAGATGGGGTGAGCAGTTCTTC

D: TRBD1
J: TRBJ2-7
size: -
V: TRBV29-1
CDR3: CSATGTGNSEQYF
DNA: TGCAGCGCAACCGGGACAGGGAATTCCGAGCAGTACTTC

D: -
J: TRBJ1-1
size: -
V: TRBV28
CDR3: CASIKSGRTEAFF
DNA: TGTGCCAGCATTAAATCAGGGAGGACTGAAGCTTTCTTT

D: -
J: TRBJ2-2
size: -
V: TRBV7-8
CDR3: CASSLVGADTGELFF
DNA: TGTGCCAGCAGCTTAGTGGGGGCGGACACCGGGGAGCTGTTTTTT

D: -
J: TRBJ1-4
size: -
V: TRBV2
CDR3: CASNMGVNEKLFF
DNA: TGTGCCAGCAACATGGGAGTGAATGAAAAACTGTTTTTT

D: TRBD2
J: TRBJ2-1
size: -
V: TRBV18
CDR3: CASSPLGLADNEQFF
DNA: TGTGCCAGCTCACCATTAGGACTAGCGGACAATGAGCAGTTCTTC

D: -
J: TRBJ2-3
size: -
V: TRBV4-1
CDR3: CASSQVTTRVVTDTQYF
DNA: TGCGCCAGCAGCCAAGTCACGACTAGAGTTGTGACAGATACGCAGTATTTT

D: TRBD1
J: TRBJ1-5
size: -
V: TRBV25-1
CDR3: CASGQGAGNQPQHF
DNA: TGTGCCAGCGGACAGGGGGCTGGCAATCAGCCCCAGCATTTT

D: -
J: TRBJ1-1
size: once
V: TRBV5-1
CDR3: CASSTAGGAMNTEAFF
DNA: TGCGCCAGCTCCACCGCGGGGGGGGCAATGAACACTGAAGCTTTCTTT

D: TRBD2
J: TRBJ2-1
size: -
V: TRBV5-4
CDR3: CASRYTSDSYNEQFF
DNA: TGTGCCAGCAGGTACACTAGCGACTCCTACAATGAGCAGTTCTTC

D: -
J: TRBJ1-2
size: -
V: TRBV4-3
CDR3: CASSQASKGYGYTF
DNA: TGCGCCAGCAGCCAAGCATCCAAGGGCTATGGCTACACCTTC

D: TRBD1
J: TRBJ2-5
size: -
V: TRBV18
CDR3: CTSSPLLTFGQGAYQRETQYF
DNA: TGTACCAGCTCACCGTTACTCACATTCGGACAGGGGGCGTATCAGCGGGAGACCCAGTACTTC

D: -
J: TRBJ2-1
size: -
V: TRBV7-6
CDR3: CASSLGAVSYNEQFF
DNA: TGTGCCAGCAGCTTAGGAGCGGTCTCCTACAATGAGCAGTTCTTC

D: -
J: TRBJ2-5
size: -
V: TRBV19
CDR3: CASSLRVQETQYF
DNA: TGTGCCAGTAGTCTCAGGGTCCAAGAGACCCAGTACTTC

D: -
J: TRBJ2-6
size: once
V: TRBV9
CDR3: CASSVQGAGANVLTF
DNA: TGTGCCAGCAGCGTACAGGGCGCAGGGGCCAACGTCCTGACTTTC

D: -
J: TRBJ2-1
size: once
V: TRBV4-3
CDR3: CASSQGLATYNEQFF
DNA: TGCGCCAGCAGCCAAGGTCTAGCAACCTACAATGAGCAGTTCTTC

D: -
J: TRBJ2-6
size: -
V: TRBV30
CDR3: CAWGPNRAGANVLTF
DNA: TGTGCCTGGGGCCCTAACAGGGCTGGGGCCAACGTCCTGACTTTC

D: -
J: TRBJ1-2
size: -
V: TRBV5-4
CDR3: CASSLFQGNGGYTF
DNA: TGTGCCAGCAGCTTATTCCAGGGAAATGGCGGCTACACCTTC

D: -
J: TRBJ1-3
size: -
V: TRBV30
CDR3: CAWSETATGNTIYF
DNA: TGTGCCTGGAGTGAGACAGCCACTGGAAACACCATATATTTT

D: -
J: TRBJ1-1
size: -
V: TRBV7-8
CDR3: CASSPDPALNTEAFF
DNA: TGTGCCAGCAGCCCAGACCCCGCCTTGAACACTGAAGCTTTCTTT

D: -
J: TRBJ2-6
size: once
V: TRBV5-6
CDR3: CASSYSGANVLTF
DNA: TGTGCCAGCAGCTACTCTGGGGCCAACGTCCTGACTTTC

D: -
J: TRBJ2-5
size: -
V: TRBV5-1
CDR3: CASSLQGGQETQYF
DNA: TGCGCCAGCAGCTTGCAGGGCGGACAAGAGACCCAGTACTTC

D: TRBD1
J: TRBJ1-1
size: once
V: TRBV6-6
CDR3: CASIVTGRVGAFF
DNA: TGTGCCAGCATCGTGACAGGGAGAGTCGGAGCTTTCTTT

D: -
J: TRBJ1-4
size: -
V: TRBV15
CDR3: CATSDMTGTNEKLFF
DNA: TGTGCCACCAGCGACATGACAGGAACTAATGAAAAACTGTTTTTT

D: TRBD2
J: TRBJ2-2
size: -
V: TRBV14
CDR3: CASSQEDLAGLGELFF
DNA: TGTGCCAGCAGCCAAGAGGACCTAGCGGGCCTCGGGGAGCTGTTTTTT

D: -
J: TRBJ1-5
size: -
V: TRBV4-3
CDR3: CASSQGVWSNQPQHF
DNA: TGCGCCAGCAGCCAGGGAGTTTGGAGCAATCAGCCCCAGCATTTT

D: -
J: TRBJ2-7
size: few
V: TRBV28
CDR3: CASSLLQNYEQYF
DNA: TGTGCCAGCAGTTTATTACAGAACTACGAGCAGTACTTC

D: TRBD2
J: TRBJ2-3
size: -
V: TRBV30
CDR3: CAWSIMTSGSRTDTQYF
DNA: TGTGCCTGGAGTATAATGACTAGCGGGTCGAGGACAGATACGCAGTATTTT

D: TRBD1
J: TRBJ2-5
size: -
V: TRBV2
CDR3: CASSAPGQGWQTQYF
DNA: TGTGCCAGCAGTGCTCCGGGACAGGGATGGCAGACCCAGTACTTC

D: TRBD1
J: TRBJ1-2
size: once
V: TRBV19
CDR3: CASSPRDRDLGYGYTF
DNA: TGTGCCAGTAGTCCCCGGGACAGGGATTTAGGCTATGGCTACACCTTC

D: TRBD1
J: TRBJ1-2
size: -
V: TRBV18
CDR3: CASSPTGEGYGYTF
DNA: TGTGCCAGCTCACCGACAGGGGAAGGCTATGGCTACACCTTC

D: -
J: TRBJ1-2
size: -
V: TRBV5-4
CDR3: CASSDKDTVNYGYTF
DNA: TGTGCCAGCAGCGATAAGGACACGGTTAACTATGGCTACACCTTC

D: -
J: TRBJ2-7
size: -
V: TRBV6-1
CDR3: CASSQTDYYEQYF
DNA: TGTGCCAGCAGTCAGACAGACTACTACGAGCAGTACTTC

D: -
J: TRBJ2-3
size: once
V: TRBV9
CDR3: CASSAGSGPDTQYF
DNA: TGTGCCAGCAGCGCAGGAAGTGGGCCAGATACGCAGTATTTT

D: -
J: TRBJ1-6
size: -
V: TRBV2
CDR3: CASTLVDNSPLHF
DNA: TGTGCCAGCACGCTGGTGGATAATTCACCCCTCCACTTT

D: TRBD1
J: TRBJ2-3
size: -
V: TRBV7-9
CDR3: CASTEPQGATDTQYF
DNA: TGTGCCAGCACCGAGCCTCAGGGGGCCACAGATACGCAGTATTTT

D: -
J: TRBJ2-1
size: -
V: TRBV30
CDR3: CAWSVIRGNYNEQFF
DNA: TGTGCCTGGAGTGTAATTCGCGGGAACTACAATGAGCAGTTCTTC

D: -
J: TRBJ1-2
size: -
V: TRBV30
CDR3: CAWRGLGDLWNGYTF
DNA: TGTGCCTGGAGGGGTTTAGGGGACCTTTGGAATGGCTACACCTTC

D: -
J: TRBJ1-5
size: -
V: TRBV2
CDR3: CASSEGLSQPQHF
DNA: TGTGCCAGCAGCGAGGGTTTGAGTCAGCCCCAGCATTTT

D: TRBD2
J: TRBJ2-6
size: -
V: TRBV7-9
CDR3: CASSLAGGTSGANVLTF
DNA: TGTGCCAGCAGCTTGGCGGGAGGGACCTCTGGGGCCAACGTCCTGACTTTC

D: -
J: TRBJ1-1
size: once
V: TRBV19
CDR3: CASSMAAGYTEAFF
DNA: TGTGCCAGTAGTATGGCTGCAGGTTATACTGAAGCTTTCTTT

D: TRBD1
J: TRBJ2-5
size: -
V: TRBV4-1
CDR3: CASSRTGTVWSETQYF
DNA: TGCGCCAGTAGCCGAACCGGGACAGTTTGGTCGGAGACCCAGTACTTC

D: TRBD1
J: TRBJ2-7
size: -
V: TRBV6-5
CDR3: CASREPRTGGYEQYF
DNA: TGTGCCAGCAGGGAGCCAAGGACAGGGGGCTACGAGCAGTACTTC

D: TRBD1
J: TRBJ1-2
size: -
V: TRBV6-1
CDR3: CASSGQGEIHGYTF
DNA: TGTGCCAGCAGTGGGCAGGGGGAGATCCATGGCTACACCTTC

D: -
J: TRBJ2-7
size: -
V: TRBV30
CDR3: CAWNRDGSYEQYF
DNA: TGTGCCTGGAATCGGGACGGATCCTACGAGCAGTACTTC

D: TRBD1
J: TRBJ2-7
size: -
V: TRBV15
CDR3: CATSPPGTGYEQYF
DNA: TGTGCCACCAGTCCCCCCGGGACAGGCTACGAGCAGTACTTC

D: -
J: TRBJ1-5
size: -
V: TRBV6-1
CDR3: CASHPGTGTRPQHF
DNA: TGTGCCTCCCACCCCGGGACTGGGACTCGGCCCCAGCATTTT

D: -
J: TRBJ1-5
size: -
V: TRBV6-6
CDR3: CASSYVGSNQPQHF
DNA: TGTGCCAGCAGCTACGTTGGTAGCAATCAGCCCCAGCATTTT

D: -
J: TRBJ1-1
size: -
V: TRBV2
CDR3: CASSDQGWNTEAFF
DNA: TGTGCCAGTTCAGACCAGGGGTGGAACACTGAAGCTTTCTTT

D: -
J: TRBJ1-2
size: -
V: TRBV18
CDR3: CASSPIPEANYGYTF
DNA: TGTGCCAGCTCTCCCATACCTGAAGCTAACTATGGCTACACCTTC

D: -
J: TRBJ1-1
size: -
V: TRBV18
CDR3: CASSRAWTEAFF
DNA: TGTGCCAGCTCAAGGGCTTGGACTGAAGCTTTCTTT

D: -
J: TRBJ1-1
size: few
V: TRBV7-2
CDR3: CASSLGSQGSAFF
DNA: TGTGCCAGCAGCTTAGGATCACAGGGATCGGCTTTCTTT